This section outlines one T cell receptor beta chain sequence together with its context. There are 12 residues in the CDR3. V gave up 4 bases and J gave up 5 bases, with 8 bases separating them. From germline, CDR1 is SGHVS and CDR2 FNYEAQ. Time point: cycle 4 day 1 (C4D1), after about 6 weeks of nivolumab. Brentuximab vedotin exposure varied among the patients, all of whom had relapsed after autologous stem cell transplantation. Magnetic negative selection, applied to thawed PBMCs, was used to isolate the CD8+ T cells. The repertoire was sequenced with immunoSEQ multiplex PCR; TCRdb's copy has only in-frame clones and lacks some. The repertoire consists of about 9,900 clones, with approximately 74% occurring once and the leading ten covering roughly 10%. The sample is drawn from a study of PD-1 blockade in classical Hodgkin lymphoma.

This sequence joins TRBV7-6 and TRBJ1-1; the D is unclear. This material consisted of CD8+ T cells from blood, taken before the fourth cycle of nivolumab. The clonotype originates from a human donor with classical Hodgkin lymphoma. CDR3 in amino acids: CASSSLGTEAFF. The CDR3 bases are TGTGCCAGCAGCTCCCTGGGGACTGAAGCTTTCTTT.